What follows is one T cell receptor beta chain and its context. This sample was included in a study of blood T cell repertoires in COVID-19. About the study: COVID-19 samples from acute and convalescent phases originated in the United States, Italy and Spain. In each case, the material was cDNA or gDNA derived from T cells, B-cell-depleted T cells, or PBMCs.

This CDR3 is 14 amino acids long. Trimming at V came to 4 bases and at J to 4 bases, leaving 2 bases not matched to a gene. Germline V lookup: CDR1 SGHNT, CDR2 YYREEE (reference sequence). Original analysis: Cell counts per sample came from amplifying reference gene primers. Sequencing used immunoSEQ multiplex PCR; TCRdb keeps in-frame clones, though not all of them. V and J calls and clone size are given by that table; D and trimming were obtained from the DNA. The repertoire has 70,000 to 90,000 clones, around four fifths of them found once; the top ten carry roughly 11%. Sequenced input: peripheral blood. This receptor was taken from a human donor in a cohort sampled during active COVID-19. V usage is TRBV5-4 and J usage is TRBJ1-6; 7 bases line up with TRBD1. The CDR3 nucleotides read TGTGCCAGCAGCATACAGGGGTATAATTCACCCCTCCACTTT. It codes for CASSIQGYNSPLHF.